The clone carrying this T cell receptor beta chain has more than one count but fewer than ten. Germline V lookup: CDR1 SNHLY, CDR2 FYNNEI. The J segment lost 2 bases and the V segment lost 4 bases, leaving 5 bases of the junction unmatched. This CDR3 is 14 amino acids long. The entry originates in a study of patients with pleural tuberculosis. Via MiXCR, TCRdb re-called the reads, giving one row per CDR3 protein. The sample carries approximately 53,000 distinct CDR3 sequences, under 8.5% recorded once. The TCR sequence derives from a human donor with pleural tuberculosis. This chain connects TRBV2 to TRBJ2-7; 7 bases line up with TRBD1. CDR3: CASSGSGGPYEQYF. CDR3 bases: TGTGCCAGCAGTGGATCAGGGGGTCCCTACGAGCAGTACTTC.